The 10 T cell receptor beta chains in this list originate from one sample, sequenced in a study of OX40 agonist ivuxolimab in advanced cancers. Assay used: immunoSEQ multiplex PCR; TCRdb lists only in-frame clones, some missing. Of 95,000 to 100,000 clones in the sample, roughly 87% are singletons; the top ten hold under 2%. The sample in question was CD4+ or CD8+ T cells sorted from blood, obtained in a trial of the OX40 agonist ivuxolimab. These receptors originate from an adult with an advanced solid tumor such as melanoma, head and neck, liver or kidney cancer.

The chain employs TRBV11-3 and TRBJ1-3; tentatively, D is TRBD1 (5 bases). CDR1 and CDR2 from the germline V gene are SGHNT and YENEEA. Trimming pared 5 bases from V and 2 bases from J, leaving 13 bases between. The CDR3 is 15 amino acids. CDR3 in DNA: TGTGCCAGCAGCCTCGGGGGTGGAACTGGAAACACCATATATTTT. Translating it yields CASSLGGGTGNTIYF.

The V gene is TRBV5-4, the J gene TRBJ2-3; D perhaps matches TRBD2 (5 bases). CDR3 size: 14 residues. Trimming removed 1 base at V and 3 bases at J, with 9 bases between. Germline V gives CDR1 SGHNT, CDR2 YYREEE (reference sequence). The CDR3 spells CASSLRDITDTQYF. CDR3 nucleotide sequence: TGTGCCAGCAGCTTGCGGGATATAACAGATACGCAGTATTTT.

The chain recombines TRBV4-2 with TRBJ1-5, with unresolved D. From germline, CDR1 is LGHNA and CDR2 YNFKEQ. This CDR3 is 15 amino acids long. Trimming shortened V by 1 base and J by 1 base, and 8 bases separated the two germline ends. This CDR3 is CASSQGRASNQPQHF. In nucleotides, the CDR3 is TGTGCCAGCAGCCAAGGCCGTGCAAGCAATCAGCCCCAGCATTTT.

The gene calls are TRBV6-6 and TRBJ2-1, with no clear D. Trimming shortened V by 3 bases and J by 6 bases, and 12 bases separated the two germline ends. Germline V gene lookup returns CDR1 MNHNY and CDR2 SVGAGI (reference sequence). The CDR3 runs 14 residues. The CDR3 region is CASSYLPSGNEQFF. The CDR3 DNA reads TGTGCCAGCAGTTATCTCCCGTCCGGCAATGAGCAGTTCTTC.

The J gene is TRBJ2-7, the V gene TRBV19; 7 bases line up with TRBD1. V lost 6 bases, J lost 4 bases, and 6 bases stayed unmatched. In germline, CDR1 is LNHDA, CDR2 SQIVND (reference sequence). The CDR3 loop spans 13 amino acids. The CDR3 here is CASSDRAGYEQYF. The CDR3 DNA reads as TGTGCCAGTAGCGACAGGGCAGGATACGAGCAGTACTTC.

This clone has only a few counts. The chain is built from TRBV29-1 and TRBJ1-1; no firm D call. The V gene's germline CDR1 is SQVTM and CDR2 ANQGSEA. This CDR3 region has 12 residues. V shed 7 bases and J shed 4 bases, with 13 bases lying between them. As DNA, the CDR3 is TGCAGCGCTCGGACGGGATTCACTGAAGCTTTCTTT. Residues: CSARTGFTEAFF.

The chain combines TRBV5-1 with TRBJ1-1; no clear D gene. The germline gives CDR1 SGHRS, CDR2 YFSETQ. Trimming stripped 6 bases from V and 5 bases from J, with 14 bases between. This CDR3 is 13 amino acids long. CDR3 amino acids: CASIRDWGTEAFF. CDR3 nucleotide sequence: TGCGCCAGCATAAGGGATTGGGGAACTGAAGCTTTCTTT.

The genes are TRBV10-3 and TRBJ2-7; TRBD2 might be the D (6 bases). The germline V gene encodes CDR1 ENHRY and CDR2 SYGVKD. With 7 bases removed from V and 4 bases from J, the gap between germline ends came to 17 bases. The CDR3 contains 14 residues. The CDR3 region is CAITSGTGPYEQYF. CDR3 bases: TGTGCCATCACCTCGGGGACTGGCCCTTACGAGCAGTACTTC.

The chain recombines TRBV19 with TRBJ2-3; D ambiguous. The germline gives CDR1 LNHDA, CDR2 SQIVND (reference sequence). This CDR3 spans 14 amino acids. V lost 2 bases and J 6 bases, leaving 12 bases between the germline ends. The CDR3 region is CASSINGGRDTQYF. The CDR3 nucleotides read TGTGCCAGTAGTATAAACGGCGGTCGGGATACGCAGTATTTT.

The CDR3 DNA reads TGTGCCAGTAAGGGGAGTGGTAATGAGCAGTTCTTC. This gives the protein CASKGSGNEQFF. The V and J genes are TRBV6-4 and TRBJ2-1; D may correspond to TRBD1 or TRBD2 (5 bases each). This CDR3 has 12 residues. CDR1 and CDR2 from the germline V gene are MRHNA and SNTAGT. Trimming left V 9 bases short and J 7 bases short, with 13 bases between.